In its sample, the clone carrying this T cell receptor (beta chain) ranks as large. Ligated cDNA underwent four rounds of PCR with nested alpha and beta constant region primers and SP2. TCRdb re-analysed the UMI-ligation and nested PCR reads in MiXCR, keeping a single row per CDR3 protein. This sample has about 14,000 distinct CDR3 sequences, with about 5.5% found just once. The data belong to a study of naive and memory T cell subsets. Germline CDR1 MNHEY, CDR2 SVGAGI. Trimming removed 8 bases from V and 8 bases from J; junction bases left unmatched: 9. This CDR3 region has 13 residues. Treatment of the sample: skin biopsy from PPD injection site in Mantoux-positive individual. An oligonucleotide containing a UMI was ligated to the 3' end of TCR cDNA. Biopsied sites were PPD injections in people with a positive Mantoux test.

Here the sequenced sample was skin, taken from a tuberculin skin test site. The sequence was collected from an adult in good health. The chain uses TRBV6-5 and TRBJ2-1; 7 positions agree with TRBD2. CDR3 in amino acids: CASGVLGGDEQFF. The CDR3 nucleotides are TGTGCCAGCGGGGTCTTGGGAGGGGATGAGCAGTTCTTC.